The 6 T cell receptor beta chains below were found in one sample sequenced in a study of shared clonotypes between healthy human individuals (dated by TCRdb to 2018 to 2021). Libraries were constructed by the immunoSEQ multiplex PCR assay. TCRdb mirrors the immuneACCESS table, restricted to in-frame sequences. Some clones are absent from its copies; in checked studies, under half trace to an unresolved V gene, and the reason for the others is unknown. In this sample the table shows 1.5 million to 2.5 million clones, roughly 94% of which occur a single time. 1% to 1.5% of the sample goes to the ten largest clones. CD8 naive samples were CD45RO-negative cells positively selected for CCR7, giving a CD45RA+CCR7+ population that excluded TemRA cells. Sequenced: naive CD8+ T cells sorted from blood. This specimen's cell subset or site label, interpreted: CD45RA+CCR7+. These TCRs come from a man aged 18 to 29 in good health.

The chain couples TRBV30 to TRBJ2-2; 7 bases map to TRBD2. CDR3 length: 16 amino acids. The germline V gene has CDR1 GTSNPN and CDR2 SVGIG (reference sequence). With V trimmed by 7 bases and J by 6 bases, 17 bases remained unmatched. CDR3 sequence (DNA): TGTGCCTCGGAAGCGGCGGGAGTAGGTTTCGCCGGGGAGCTGTTTTTT. Encoded protein: CASEAAGVGFAGELFF.

The chain carries TRBV18 and TRBJ2-1, with 7 bases lining up with TRBD1. Trimming cost V 3 bases and J 6 bases; bases outside gene matches: 5. CDR3 length: 14 residues. CDR1 is KGHSH and CDR2 is LQKENI in the germline V gene. The CDR3 loop reads CASSPTGLGNEQFF. The CDR3, as DNA: TGTGCCAGCTCACCGACAGGGCTGGGCAATGAGCAGTTCTTC.

The rearrangement uses TRBV6-1 and TRBJ1-2; D possibly corresponds to TRBD1 (5 bases). Germline values: CDR1 MNHNS, CDR2 SASEGT. V shed 3 bases and J shed 0 bases, with 11 bases lying between them. This CDR3 comprises 15 residues. CDR3 nucleotide sequence: TGTGCCAGCAGTGAGACAGACCTAGCTAACTATGGCTACACCTTC. The encoded protein is CASSETDLANYGYTF.

The rearrangement joins TRBV6-1 to TRBJ1-5; perhaps TRBD1 as D (6 bases). The CDR3 runs 16 residues. Germline loops: CDR1 MNHNS, CDR2 SASEGT. Between the trimmed V and J ends, which lost 1 base and 1 base, there was a span of 11 bases. CDR3 DNA: TGTGCCAGCAGTGAAGAGCGCCAGGGGAGCAATCAGCCCCAGCATTTT. This gives the protein CASSEERQGSNQPQHF.

This chain links TRBV13 with TRBJ2-5; D uncertain. The V end was cut by 1 base, the J end by 1 base, with 10 bases between. Germline V gives CDR1 PRHDT, CDR2 FYEKMQ (reference sequence). The CDR3 runs 15 residues. CDR3 loop: CASSLDLGLQETQYF. DNA of the CDR3: TGTGCCAGCAGCTTAGACTTGGGCCTCCAAGAGACCCAGTACTTC.

The J gene is TRBJ2-1, the V gene TRBV30; 8 nucleotides line up with TRBD2. Germline V CDR1 and CDR2: GTSNPN, SVGIG (reference sequence). There are 16 residues in the CDR3. After removal of 1 base from V and 6 bases from J, the junction contained 11 bases not matched to a gene. CDR3 nucleotide sequence: TGTGCCTGGAGTGCTGGAAGCGGGGGTACCACCAATGAGCAGTTCTTC. Residues: CAWSAGSGGTTNEQFF.